This record covers a single T cell receptor beta chain. Antigen specificity is unknown. The sample comes from a study of lymphopenia after photon versus proton radiotherapy. General study results and limits: Relative stability marked proton patients; photon patients lost diversity and naive cells. Larger post-nadir TCR diversity loss correlated inversely with survival in deceased patients. Post-nadir diversity loss with photons came from oligoclonal expansion, particularly CD8+ Temra cells.

CDR3 length: 14 amino acids. The germline V gene encodes CDR1 SGHVS and CDR2 FNYEAQ. Trimming removed 2 bases at V and 3 bases at J, with 10 bases between. Assay: immunoSEQ multiplex PCR; the TCRdb copy retains only in-frame clones and omits some. The repertoire consists of 25,000 to 30,000 clones, with around 85% occurring once and the leading ten covering around 5.2%. The source material was peripheral blood, sampled from a patient treated with photon-based radiotherapy. The chain joins TRBV7-6 to TRBJ1-1; TRBD1 might be the D (5 bases). The receptor was isolated from a man aged 25-45 years with gastric cancer. The CDR3: CASSLFTGDTEAFF. In DNA form, the CDR3 reads TGTGCCAGCAGCTTATTTACAGGAGACACTGAAGCTTTCTTT.